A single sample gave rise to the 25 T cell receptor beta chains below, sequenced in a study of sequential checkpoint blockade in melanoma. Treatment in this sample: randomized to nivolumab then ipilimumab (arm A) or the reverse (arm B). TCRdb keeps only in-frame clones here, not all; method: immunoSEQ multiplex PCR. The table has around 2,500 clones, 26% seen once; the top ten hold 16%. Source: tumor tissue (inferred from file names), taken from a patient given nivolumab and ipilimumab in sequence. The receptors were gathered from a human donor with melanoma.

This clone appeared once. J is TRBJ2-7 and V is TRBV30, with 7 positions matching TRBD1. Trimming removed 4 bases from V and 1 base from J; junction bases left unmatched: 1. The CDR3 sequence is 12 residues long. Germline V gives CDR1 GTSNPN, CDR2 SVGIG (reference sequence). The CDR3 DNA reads TGTGCCTGGAAGGACAGGTCCTACGAGCAGTACTTC. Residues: CAWKDRSYEQYF.

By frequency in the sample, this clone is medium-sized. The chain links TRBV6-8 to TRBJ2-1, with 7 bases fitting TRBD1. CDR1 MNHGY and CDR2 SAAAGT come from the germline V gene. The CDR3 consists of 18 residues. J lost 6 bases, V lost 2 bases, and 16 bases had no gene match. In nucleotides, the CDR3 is TGTGCCAGCAGTTACCCATTGACAGGGAATGTTAACATCAATGAGCAGTTCTTC. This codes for CASSYPLTGNVNINEQFF.

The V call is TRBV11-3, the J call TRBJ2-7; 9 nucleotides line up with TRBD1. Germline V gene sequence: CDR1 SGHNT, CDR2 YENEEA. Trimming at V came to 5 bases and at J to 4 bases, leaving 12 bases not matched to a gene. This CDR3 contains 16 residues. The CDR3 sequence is CASSTLGQGISYEQYF. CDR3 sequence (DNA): TGTGCCAGCAGCACCCTCGGACAGGGGATTTCATACGAGCAGTACTTC.

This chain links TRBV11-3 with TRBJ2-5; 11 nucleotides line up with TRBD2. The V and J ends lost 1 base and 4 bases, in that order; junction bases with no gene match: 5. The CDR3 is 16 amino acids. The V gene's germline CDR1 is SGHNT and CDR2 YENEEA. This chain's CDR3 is CASSLGTSGGRETQYF. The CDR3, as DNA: TGTGCCAGCAGCTTAGGCACTAGCGGGGGAAGAGAGACCCAGTACTTC.

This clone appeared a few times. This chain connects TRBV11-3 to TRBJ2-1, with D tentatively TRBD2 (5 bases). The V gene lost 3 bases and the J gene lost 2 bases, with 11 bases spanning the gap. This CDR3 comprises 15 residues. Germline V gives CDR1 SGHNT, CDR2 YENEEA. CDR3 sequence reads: CASSLATTPYNEQFF. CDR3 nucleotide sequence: TGTGCCAGCAGCTTGGCGACTACTCCCTACAATGAGCAGTTCTTC.

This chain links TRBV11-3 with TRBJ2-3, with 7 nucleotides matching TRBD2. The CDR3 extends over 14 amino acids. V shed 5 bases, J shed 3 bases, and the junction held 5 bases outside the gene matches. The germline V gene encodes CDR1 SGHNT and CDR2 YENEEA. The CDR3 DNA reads TGTGCCAGCAGCCGTAGCGGGTTAACAGATACGCAGTATTTT. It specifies CASSRSGLTDTQYF.

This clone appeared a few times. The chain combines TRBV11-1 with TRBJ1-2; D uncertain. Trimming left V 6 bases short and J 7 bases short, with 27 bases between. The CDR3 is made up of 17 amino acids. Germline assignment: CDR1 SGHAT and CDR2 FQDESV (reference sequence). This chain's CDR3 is CASSSTLAVPGRTGYTF. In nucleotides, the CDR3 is TGTGCCAGCAGTTCAACACTGGCAGTCCCGGGCCGGACTGGCTACACCTTC.

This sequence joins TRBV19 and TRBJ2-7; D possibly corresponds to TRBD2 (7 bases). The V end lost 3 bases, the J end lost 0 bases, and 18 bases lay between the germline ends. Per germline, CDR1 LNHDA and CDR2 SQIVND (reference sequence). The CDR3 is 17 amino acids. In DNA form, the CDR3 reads TGTGCCAGTAGTATCGCGGGGGCAGGGTTGAGCTCCTACGAGCAGTACTTC. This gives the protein CASSIAGAGLSSYEQYF.

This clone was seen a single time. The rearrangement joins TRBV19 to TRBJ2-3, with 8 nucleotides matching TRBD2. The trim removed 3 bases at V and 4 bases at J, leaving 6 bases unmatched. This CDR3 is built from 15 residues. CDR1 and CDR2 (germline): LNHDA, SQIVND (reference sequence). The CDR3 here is CASSISGGASDTQYF. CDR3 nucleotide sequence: TGTGCCAGTAGTATTTCCGGGGGGGCTTCAGATACGCAGTATTTT.

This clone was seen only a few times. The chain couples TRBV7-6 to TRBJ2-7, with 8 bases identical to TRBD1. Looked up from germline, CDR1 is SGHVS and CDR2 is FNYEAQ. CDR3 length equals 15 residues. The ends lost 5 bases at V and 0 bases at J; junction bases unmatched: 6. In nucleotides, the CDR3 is TGTGCCAGCAGCCATGACAGGGGACGCTCCTACGAGCAGTACTTC. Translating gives CASSHDRGRSYEQYF. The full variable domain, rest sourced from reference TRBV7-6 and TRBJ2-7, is GAGVSQSPRYKVTKRGQDVALRCDPISGHVSLYWYRQALGQGPEFLTYFNYEAQQDKSGLPNDRFSAERPEGSISTLTIQRTEQRDSAMYRCASSHDRGRSYEQYFGPGTRLTVT.

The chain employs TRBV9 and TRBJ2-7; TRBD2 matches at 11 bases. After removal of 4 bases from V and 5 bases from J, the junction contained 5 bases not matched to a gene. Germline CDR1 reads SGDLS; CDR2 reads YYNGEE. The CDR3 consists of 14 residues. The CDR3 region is CASSLAGGLDEQYF. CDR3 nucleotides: TGTGCCAGCAGCTTAGCGGGGGGGCTGGACGAGCAGTACTTC.

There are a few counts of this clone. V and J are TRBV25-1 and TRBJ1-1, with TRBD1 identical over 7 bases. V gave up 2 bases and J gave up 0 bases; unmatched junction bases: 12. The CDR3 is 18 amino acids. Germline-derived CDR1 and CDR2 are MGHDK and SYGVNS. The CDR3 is CASSEVGTVGRMNTEAFF. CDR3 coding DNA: TGTGCCAGCAGTGAAGTAGGGACAGTTGGGAGGATGAACACTGAAGCTTTCTTT.

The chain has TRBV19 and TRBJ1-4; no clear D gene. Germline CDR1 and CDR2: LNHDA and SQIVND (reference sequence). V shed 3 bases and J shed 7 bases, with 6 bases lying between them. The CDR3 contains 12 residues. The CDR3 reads CASSIYGEKLFF. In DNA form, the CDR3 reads TGTGCCAGTAGTATTTACGGTGAAAAACTGTTTTTT.

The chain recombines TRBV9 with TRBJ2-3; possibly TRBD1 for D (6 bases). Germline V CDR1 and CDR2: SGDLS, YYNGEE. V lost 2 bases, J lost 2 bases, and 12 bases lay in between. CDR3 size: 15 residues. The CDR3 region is CASSVEGQTTDTQYF. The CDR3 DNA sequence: TGTGCCAGCAGCGTCGAGGGACAAACCACAGATACGCAGTATTTT.

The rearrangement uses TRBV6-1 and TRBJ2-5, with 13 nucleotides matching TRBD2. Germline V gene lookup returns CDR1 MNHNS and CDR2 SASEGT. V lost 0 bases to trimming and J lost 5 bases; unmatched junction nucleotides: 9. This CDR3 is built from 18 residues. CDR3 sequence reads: CASSEAPTSGGGYETQYF. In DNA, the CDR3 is TGTGCCAGCAGTGAAGCGCCCACTAGCGGGGGGGGGTATGAGACCCAGTACTTC.

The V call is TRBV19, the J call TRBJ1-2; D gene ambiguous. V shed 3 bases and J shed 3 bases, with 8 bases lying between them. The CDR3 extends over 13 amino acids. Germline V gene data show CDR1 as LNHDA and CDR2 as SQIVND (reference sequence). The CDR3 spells CASSIRRDYGYTF. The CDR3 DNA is TGTGCCAGTAGTATTAGACGGGACTATGGCTACACCTTC.

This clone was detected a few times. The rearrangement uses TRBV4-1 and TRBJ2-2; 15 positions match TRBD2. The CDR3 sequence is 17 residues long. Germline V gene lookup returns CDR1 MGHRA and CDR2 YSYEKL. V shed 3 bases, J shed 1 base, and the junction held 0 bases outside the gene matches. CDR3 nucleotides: TGCGCCAGCAGCCAGGGACTAGCGGGGGGGAACACCGGGGAGCTGTTTTTT. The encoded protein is CASSQGLAGGNTGELFF.

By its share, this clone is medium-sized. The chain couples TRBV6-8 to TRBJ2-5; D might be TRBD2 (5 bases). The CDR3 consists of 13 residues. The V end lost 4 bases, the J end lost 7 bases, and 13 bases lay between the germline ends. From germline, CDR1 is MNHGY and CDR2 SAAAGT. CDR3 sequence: CASSSLAEGTQYF. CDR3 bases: TGTGCCAGCAGTTCTCTAGCAGAGGGGACCCAGTACTTC.

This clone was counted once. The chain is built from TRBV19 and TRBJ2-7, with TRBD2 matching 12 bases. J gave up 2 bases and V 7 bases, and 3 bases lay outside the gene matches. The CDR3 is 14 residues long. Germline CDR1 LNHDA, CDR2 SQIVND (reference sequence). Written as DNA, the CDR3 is TGTGCCAGTAAGACTAGCGGGGGAACCTACGAGCAGTACTTC. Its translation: CASKTSGGTYEQYF.

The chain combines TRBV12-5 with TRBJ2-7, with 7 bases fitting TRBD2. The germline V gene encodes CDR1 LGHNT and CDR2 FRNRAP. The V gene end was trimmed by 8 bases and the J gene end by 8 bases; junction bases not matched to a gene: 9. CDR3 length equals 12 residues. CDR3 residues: CASQRESSKQYF. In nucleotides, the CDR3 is TGTGCTAGTCAGCGGGAATCGAGCAAGCAGTACTTC. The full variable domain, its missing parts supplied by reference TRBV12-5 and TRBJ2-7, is DARVTQTPRHKVTEMGQEVTMRCQPILGHNTVFWYRQTMMQGLELLAYFRNRAPLDDSGMPKDRFSAEMPDATLATLKIQPSEPRDSAVYFCASQRESSKQYFGPGTRLTVT.

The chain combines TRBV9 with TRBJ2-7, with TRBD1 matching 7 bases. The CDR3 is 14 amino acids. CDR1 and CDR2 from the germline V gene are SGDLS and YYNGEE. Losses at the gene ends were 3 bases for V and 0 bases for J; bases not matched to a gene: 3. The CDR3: CASSDRDSSYEQYF. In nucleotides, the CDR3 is TGTGCCAGCAGCGACCGGGACAGCTCCTACGAGCAGTACTTC.

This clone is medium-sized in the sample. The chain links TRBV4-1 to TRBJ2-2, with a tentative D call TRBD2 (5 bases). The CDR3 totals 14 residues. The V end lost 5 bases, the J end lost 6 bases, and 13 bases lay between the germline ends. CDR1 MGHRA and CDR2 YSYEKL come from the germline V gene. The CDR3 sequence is CASSTVGRAGELFF. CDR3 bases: TGCGCCAGCAGCACCGTCGGGCGGGCCGGGGAGCTGTTTTTT.

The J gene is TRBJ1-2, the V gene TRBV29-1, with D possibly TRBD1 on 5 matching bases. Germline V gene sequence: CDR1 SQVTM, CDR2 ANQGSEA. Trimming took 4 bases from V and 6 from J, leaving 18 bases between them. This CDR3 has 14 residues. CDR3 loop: CSVGSGTAKHGYTF. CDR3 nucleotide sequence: TGCAGCGTTGGGTCCGGGACGGCTAAACATGGCTACACCTTC.

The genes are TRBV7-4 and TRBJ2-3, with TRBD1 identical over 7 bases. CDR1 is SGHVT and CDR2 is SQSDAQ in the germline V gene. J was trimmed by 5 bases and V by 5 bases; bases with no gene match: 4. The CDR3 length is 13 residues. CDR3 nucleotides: TGTGCCAGCAGCCTCAGACAGGGAGATACGCAGTATTTT. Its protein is CASSLRQGDTQYF.

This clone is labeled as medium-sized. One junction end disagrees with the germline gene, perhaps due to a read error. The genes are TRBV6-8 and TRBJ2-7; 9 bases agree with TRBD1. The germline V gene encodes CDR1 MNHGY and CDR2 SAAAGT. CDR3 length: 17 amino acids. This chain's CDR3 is CAISGTARDREFHEQYF. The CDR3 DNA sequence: TGTGCCATCAGTGGGACGGCCCGGGACAGGGAGTTCCACGAGCAGTACTTC.